The sequence of this T cell receptor beta chain was determined in a study of T cell responses to AZD1222 COVID-19 vaccine. Recipients boosted at about 4 weeks or about 12 weeks are pooled. General observations from the study: Clonal diversity was possibly underestimated; the donors were predominantly white British and more often female. Scientists sampled the repertoires only once the peak T cell response had passed.

A word on this clone: Its antigen remains unidentified.

V shed 0 bases, J shed 7 bases, and the junction held 12 bases outside the gene matches. This CDR3 region has 19 residues. Germline V lookup: CDR1 SGHDT, CDR2 YYEEEE. The assay was immunoSEQ multiplex PCR, and TCRdb's table has in-frame clones only and misses some. The data show approximately 150,000 clones, about 91% seen once. The chain links TRBV5-6 to TRBJ2-1, with 14 bases lining up with TRBD2. This specimen was peripheral blood, taken 28 days after the second AZD1222 dose. This TCR was sampled from an adult who received the AZD1222 COVID-19 vaccine. In DNA, the CDR3 is TGTGCCAGCAGCTTGGTGGGACTAGCGGGAGAAGGGGGCCATAATGAGCAGTTCTTC. This encodes CASSLVGLAGEGGHNEQFF.